The 21 T cell receptor beta chains below come from one sample, sequenced in a study of vaccination and CD4 T cells after COVID-19. Their antigens are not known. Sequenced with the Oncomine TCR Beta short-read assay was DNA taken from cultured CD4+ T cells. TCRdb passed the PCR reads through MiXCR, listing each CDR3 protein once. The sample comprises 13,000 or so distinct CDR3 sequences, 62% of which are singletons, and more than 10% rests with the top ten. Indicated treatment: roughly 10-day PBMC culture with coronavirus spike peptide pools or control peptides (ViraFEST assay). The source material was CD4+ T cells from blood, cultured in vitro. The receptor set was obtained from a human donor who had recovered from COVID-19.

The V gene is TRBV7-9, the J gene TRBJ2-5; D is uncertain. The CDR3 is 10 amino acids. V was shortened by 5 bases and J by 3 bases, with 1 base between the two germline ends. In germline, CDR1 is SEHNR, CDR2 FQNEAQ (reference sequence). The CDR3 DNA reads as TGTGCCAGCAGCGAAGAGACCCAGTACTTC. Its translation: CASSEETQYF.

The genes are TRBV6-4 and TRBJ2-3, with 11 bases aligning to TRBD2. CDR3 length equals 15 residues. V lost 0 bases and J lost 4; bases outside the gene matches: 0. Germline V gene sequence: CDR1 MRHNA, CDR2 SNTAGT. As DNA, the CDR3 is TGTGCCAGCAGTGACTCACTAGCGGGAGCAGATACGCAGTATTTT. Protein sequence: CASSDSLAGADTQYF.

This clonotype came up once. The chain has TRBV20-1 and TRBJ1-1, with TRBD1 as a possible D gene (5 bases). Germline CDR1 is DFQATT and CDR2 is SNEGSKA (reference sequence). V shed 2 bases and J shed 11 bases, with 12 bases lying between them. The CDR3 spans 11 residues. In DNA form, the CDR3 reads TGCAGTGCTAGAATCCAGGGAGAGGCTTTCTTT. This sequence encodes CSARIQGEAFF.

The chain combines TRBV19 with TRBJ2-3; D gene ambiguous. Looked up from germline, CDR1 is LNHDA and CDR2 is SQIVND (reference sequence). V lost 6 bases, J lost 3 bases, and 13 bases lay in between. The CDR3 loop spans 14 amino acids. Here the CDR3 DNA reads TGTGCCAGTAGGGGGTACTCGAGGACAGATACGCAGTATTTT. As protein: CASRGYSRTDTQYF.

DNA of the CDR3: TGTGCCAGCAGTAGTGTCGCCCGGGTATGGGAGACCCAGTACTTC. Translation gives CASSSVARVWETQYF. The chain recombines TRBV6-1 with TRBJ2-5; no clear D. The CDR3 has 15 residues. Per the germline V gene, CDR1 is MNHNS and CDR2 is SASEGT. The ends were cut back, 5 bases at V and 5 bases at J, with 18 bases in the middle.

This chain links TRBV27 with TRBJ1-1, with a possible D match to TRBD1 (5 bases). V was shortened by 5 bases and J by 0 bases, with 13 bases between the two germline ends. The CDR3 extends over 15 amino acids. The germline CDR1 and CDR2 sequences are MNHEY and SMNVEV (reference sequence). The CDR3 region is CASSLSRGMNTEAFF. The CDR3 DNA reads TGTGCCAGCAGTCTCAGTCGGGGGATGAACACTGAAGCTTTCTTT.

This chain uses TRBV7-2 with TRBJ1-6; D may be TRBD1 (6 bases). Germline loops: CDR1 SGHTA, CDR2 FQGNSA. The CDR3 runs to 16 residues. The V and J ends lost 5 bases and 7 bases respectively, with 18 bases between them. The CDR3 DNA follows: TGTGCCAGCAGCCAAACGACAGGCCCTACAAATTCACCCCTCCACTTT. Residues: CASSQTTGPTNSPLHF.

This chain uses TRBV19 with TRBJ2-3, with D possibly being TRBD1 or TRBD2 (7 bases each). The CDR3 is made up of 15 amino acids. Trimming cost V 10 bases and J 1 base, with 18 bases left between them. The V gene's germline CDR1 is LNHDA and CDR2 SQIVND (reference sequence). The CDR3 reads CATTGRDSGTDTQYF. The CDR3 region has the DNA TGTGCCACCACGGGGAGGGACAGCGGCACAGATACGCAGTATTTT.

The chain recombines TRBV6-4 with TRBJ2-3, with 9 nucleotides matching TRBD1. This CDR3 spans 13 amino acids. Germline trimming cut 3 bases from V and 5 bases from J; bases unmatched to any gene: 0. CDR1 is MRHNA and CDR2 is SNTAGT in the germline V gene. Here the CDR3 reads CASSEGQGDTQYF. For the CDR3, the DNA is TGTGCCAGCAGTGAGGGACAGGGAGATACGCAGTATTTT.

The V call is TRBV24-1, the J call TRBJ2-1; D possibly corresponds to TRBD2 (6 bases). The CDR3 loop spans 16 amino acids. CDR1 and CDR2 from the germline V gene are KGHDR and SFDVKD. V was trimmed by 4 bases and J by 0 bases, leaving 12 bases between them. The CDR3 coding sequence is TGTGCCACCAGTGACCTATACGGGAGCTCCTACAATGAGCAGTTCTTC. Residues: CATSDLYGSSYNEQFF.

V and J are TRBV28 and TRBJ2-6; no reliable D call. The CDR3 is made up of 15 amino acids. Trimming pared 6 bases from V and 3 bases from J, leaving 12 bases between. The germline V gene has CDR1 MDHEN and CDR2 SYDVKM. Here the CDR3 reads CASSTLGNGANVLTF. The CDR3, as DNA: TGTGCCAGCAGCACATTGGGCAATGGGGCCAACGTCCTGACTTTC. Together with reference TRBV28 and TRBJ2-6, the CDR3 gives the full variable domain: DVKVTQSSRYLVKRTGEKVFLECVQDMDHENMFWYRQDPGLGLRLIYFSYDVKMKEKGDIPEGYSVSREKKERFSLILESASTNQTSMYLCASSTLGNGANVLTFGAGSRLTVL.

The V and J genes are TRBV6-1 and TRBJ2-7, with D maybe TRBD1 (5 bases). Germline-derived CDR1 and CDR2 are MNHNS and SASEGT. V dropped 4 bases and J dropped 6 bases, with 10 bases sitting between them. CDR3 length: 12 amino acids. This CDR3 is CASSVSRVEQYF. The CDR3 DNA reads as TGTGCCAGCAGTGTAAGCAGGGTCGAGCAGTACTTC.

This rearrangement joins TRBV10-1 to TRBJ1-1; D possibly corresponds to TRBD1 (5 bases). From germline, CDR1 is WNHNN and CDR2 SYGVQD (reference sequence). This CDR3 is built from 14 residues. Between the trimmed V and J ends, which lost 5 bases and 3 bases, there was a span of 13 bases. Written as DNA, the CDR3 is TGCGCCAGCAGTACGGGGCGAGGGGACACTGAAGCTTTCTTT. Its translation is CASSTGRGDTEAFF.

The gene calls are TRBV10-3 and TRBJ2-2, with D perhaps TRBD1 (5 bases). CDR1 and CDR2 from the germline V gene are ENHRY and SYGVKD. The CDR3 totals 14 residues. Trimming took 0 bases from V and 5 from J, leaving 7 bases between them. The CDR3 sequence is CAISESQGTGELFF. The DNA for the CDR3 is TGTGCCATCAGTGAGTCGCAGGGAACCGGGGAGCTGTTTTTT.

This chain joins TRBV20-1 and TRBJ2-7; TRBD2 matches at 9 bases. There are 14 residues in the CDR3. Per the germline V gene, CDR1 is DFQATT and CDR2 is SNEGSKA (reference sequence). After removal of 6 bases from V and 0 bases from J, the junction contained 6 bases not matched to a gene. Here the CDR3 DNA reads TGCAGTGCCCAACTAGCGGGCAACTCCTACGAGCAGTACTTC. Its translation is CSAQLAGNSYEQYF.

The rearrangement uses TRBV5-1 and TRBJ2-1, with TRBD2 matching over 8 bases. The trim removed 2 bases at V and 7 bases at J, leaving 5 bases unmatched. Germline assignment: CDR1 SGHRS and CDR2 YFSETQ. CDR3 size: 14 residues. The CDR3, as DNA: TGCGCCAGCAGCTTTAGCGGGGAAGGGAATGAGCAGTTCTTC. As protein: CASSFSGEGNEQFF.

The genes are TRBV21-1 and TRBJ2-7; TRBD1, as called in the table, went unchecked against the DNA. TRBV21-1 is a listed pseudogene. This CDR3 is built from 11 residues. CDR3 DNA: TGTGCCAGGACAGGGGTGGACGAGCAGTACTTC. The encoded protein is CARTGVDEQYF.

The V and J genes are TRBV20-1 and TRBJ2-1; TRBD2 matches 10 bases. Losses at the gene ends were 0 bases for V and 0 bases for J; bases not matched to a gene: 8. The CDR3 has 18 amino acids. The germline CDR1 and CDR2 sequences are DFQATT and SNEGSKA (reference sequence). CDR3 sequence reads: CSARDRGASGSSYNEQFF. The CDR3 nucleotides read TGCAGTGCTAGAGATCGAGGGGCTAGCGGGAGCTCCTACAATGAGCAGTTCTTC.

This clonotype was detected a few times. This chain uses TRBV20-1 with TRBJ1-5; 7 bases align to TRBD1. The CDR3 covers 14 residues. CDR1 is DFQATT and CDR2 is SNEGSKA in the germline V gene (reference sequence). Unmatched junction bases numbered 2, after V lost 3 bases and J lost 0 bases. CDR3 sequence reads: CSARTGNSNQPQHF. In DNA form, the CDR3 reads TGCAGTGCTAGGACAGGGAATAGCAATCAGCCCCAGCATTTT.

The genes are TRBV18 and TRBJ1-1; unclear D gene. The CDR3 is 12 amino acids. The germline gives CDR1 KGHSH, CDR2 LQKENI. Trimming pared 8 bases from V and 2 bases from J, leaving 9 bases between. The DNA for the CDR3 is TGTGCCAGCGGATCAGGTAACACTGAAGCTTTCTTT. It codes for CASGSGNTEAFF.

The genes are TRBV6-1 and TRBJ1-6; TRBD1 matches 9 bases. The germline V gene encodes CDR1 MNHNS and CDR2 SASEGT. The CDR3 runs 18 residues. With 6 bases clipped from V and 6 bases from J, the junction kept 15 bases outside the gene matches. As DNA, the CDR3 is TGTGCCAGCAGGGTAACCGGGACAGGGACCCAAACTAATTCACCCCTCCACTTT. Translated, it gives CASRVTGTGTQTNSPLHF.